Here is one T cell receptor (beta chain) with its context. The PCR made use of 60 Vbeta and 13 Jbeta primers. Some clones are missing from TCRdb's copy, which holds only in-frame ones; the method was immunoSEQ multiplex PCR. Of around 200,000 clones listed, over 80% were seen once; the top ten hold roughly a tenth. This sample is drawn from a study of cytomegalovirus exposure and HLA in healthy donors. Per the germline V gene, CDR1 is SEHNR and CDR2 is FQNEAQ (reference sequence). This CDR3 has 13 residues. Trimming removed 5 bases from V and 8 bases from J; junction bases left unmatched: 6. The receptor was isolated from a woman aged 45-59 years in good health and CMV-seropositive. Sequenced input: PBMCs. The chain recombines TRBV7-9 with TRBJ1-2, with TRBD1 matching 9 bases. CDR3 DNA sequence: TGTGCCAGCAGCCCCCGGACAGGGGCCGGCTACACCTTC. This sequence encodes CASSPRTGAGYTF.